The clone carrying this T cell receptor beta chain was found once. This record comes from a study of blood T cell repertoires in COVID-19. At the level of the study: Whether acute or convalescent, the COVID-19 samples came from the United States, Italy and Spain. PBMCs, B-cell-depleted T cells, or T cells provided the cDNA or gDNA that made up the material.

The CDR3 has 17 residues. CDR1 is KGHDR and CDR2 is SFDVKD in the germline V gene. Trimming removed 4 bases from V and 0 bases from J, with 14 bases in between. Original data processing: Nucleated cell counts were estimated from reference gene primer amplification. The assay was immunoSEQ multiplex PCR, and TCRdb's table has in-frame clones only and misses some. Clonal size and the V and J genes are those of that table, whereas D and trimming came from the DNA. The sample records some 82,000 clones, about 83% being singletons. V is TRBV24-1 and J is TRBJ2-2; D is possibly TRBD1 (6 bases). The sequenced sample was peripheral blood. This TCR derives from a man older than 75 with active or convalescent COVID-19. The CDR3 sequence is CATSEVTGKSNTGELFF. The CDR3 DNA reads TGTGCCACCAGTGAAGTAACAGGGAAATCGAACACCGGGGAGCTGTTTTTT.